Presented here are 23 T cell receptor beta chains from one specimen sequenced in a study of CD8 T cells in Susac syndrome. cDNA came from 0.5 to 1 ug RNA primed by random hexamers. In TCRdb, the immunoSEQ multiplex PCR reads were re-called with MiXCR into one record per CDR3 protein. This table has under 300,000 distinct CDR3 sequences, 90% to 96% appearing once. The sample was CD4+ T cells from PBMCs. Receptor source: a human donor with Susac syndrome.

The chain is built from TRBV6-5 and TRBJ2-7; TRBD1 aligns across 10 bases. This CDR3 has 15 residues. Trimming cost V 7 bases and J 3 bases; bases outside gene matches: 9. Germline V CDR1 and CDR2: MNHEY, SVGAGI. The CDR3 DNA reads TGTGCCAGCATTAATCCGGGACAGGGGAACTACGAGCAGTACTTC. Protein product: CASINPGQGNYEQYF.

The V gene is TRBV12-3 or TRBV12-4, the J gene TRBJ2-1; 9 bases fit TRBD1. V lost 6 bases to trimming and J lost 8 bases; unmatched junction nucleotides: 14. The CDR3 loop spans 16 amino acids. The CDR3 DNA reads as TGTGCCAGCAGCTCAATTTTGAGGACAGGGGATGATGAGCAGTTCTTC. This translates into CASSSILRTGDDEQFF.

This rearrangement joins TRBV19 to TRBJ2-1; the match to TRBD1 covers 8 bases. CDR1 and CDR2 (germline): LNHDA, SQIVND (reference sequence). After removal of 9 bases from V and 8 bases from J, the junction contained 9 bases not matched to a gene. The CDR3 is 13 residues long. CDR3 amino acids: CASGGAGGHEQFF. CDR3 nucleotide sequence: TGTGCCAGCGGTGGGGCAGGGGGCCATGAGCAGTTCTTC.

The rearrangement joins TRBV6-2 or TRBV6-3 to TRBJ2-5, with D unresolved. This CDR3 contains 15 residues. Per the germline V gene, CDR1 is MNHEY and CDR2 is SVGEGT. Trimming shortened V by 2 bases and J by 3 bases, and 13 bases separated the two germline ends. DNA of the CDR3: TGTGCCAGCAGTTACCAGCTCCTAGGAGAAGAGACCCAGTACTTC. Its translation is CASSYQLLGEETQYF.

This chain joins TRBV28 and TRBJ1-2, with TRBD1 matching over 8 bases. Losses at the gene ends were 3 bases for V and 7 bases for J; bases not matched to a gene: 1. Germline values: CDR1 MDHEN, CDR2 SYDVKM. The length of the CDR3 is 12 residues. This CDR3 is CASSLTGAGYTF. CDR3 in DNA: TGTGCCAGCAGTTTGACAGGGGCTGGCTACACCTTC.

J is TRBJ2-5 and V is TRBV11-3, with TRBD2 identical over 9 bases. The germline V gene has CDR1 SGHNT and CDR2 YENEEA. After removal of 1 base from V and 2 bases from J, the junction contained 5 bases not matched to a gene. This CDR3 is 16 amino acids long. CDR3 amino acids: CASSLVFSGGQETQYF. In DNA form, the CDR3 reads TGTGCCAGCAGCTTAGTCTTTAGCGGGGGACAAGAGACCCAGTACTTC.

This chain links TRBV3-1 with TRBJ2-7; D not certain. With 2 bases removed from V and 0 bases from J, the gap between germline ends came to 2 bases. The CDR3 is 12 amino acids. Germline CDR1 and CDR2: LGHDT and YNNKEL (reference sequence). CDR3 in DNA: TGTGCCAGCAGCCAATTCTCCTACGAGCAGTACTTC. Translation: CASSQFSYEQYF.

The chain uses TRBV19 and TRBJ2-7; D is unclear. The CDR3 consists of 11 residues. The germline gives CDR1 LNHDA, CDR2 SQIVND (reference sequence). The V end lost 5 bases, the J end lost 3 bases, and 5 bases lay between the germline ends. CDR3 sequence (DNA): TGTGCCAGTAGTTCGGTCTACGAGCAGTACTTC. It encodes CASSSVYEQYF.

The V and J genes are TRBV20-1 and TRBJ2-3; D is unresolved. The CDR3 extends over 12 amino acids. Germline CDR1 is DFQATT and CDR2 is SNEGSKA (reference sequence). Trimming cost V 4 bases and J 2 bases, with 7 bases left between them. The chain's CDR3 is CSANSPTDTQYF. In nucleotides, the CDR3 is TGCAGTGCTAACTCTCCCACAGATACGCAGTATTTT.

CDR3 loop: CASSTLRGLGEQFF. CDR3 nucleotides: TGTGCCAGCAGCACCCTCAGGGGACTTGGCGAGCAGTTCTTC. This sequence joins TRBV28 and TRBJ2-1; D is tentatively TRBD1 or TRBD2 (6 bases each). The length of the CDR3 is 14 residues. Per the germline V gene, CDR1 is MDHEN and CDR2 is SYDVKM. V dropped 6 bases and J dropped 10 bases, with 19 bases sitting between them.

This chain's CDR3 is CASSAREGSGQFF. Here the CDR3 DNA reads TGTGCCAGCAGTGCCCGGGAGGGGAGCGGGCAGTTCTTC. The chain links TRBV12-3 or TRBV12-4 to TRBJ2-1, with 8 positions matching TRBD2. V lost 5 bases and J lost 12; bases outside the gene matches: 9. The CDR3 extends over 13 amino acids.

A remark on this clonotype: At one boundary the junction diverges from the germline segment, which might be a read error. The chain recombines TRBV5-1 with TRBJ2-7, with 10 nucleotides matching TRBD2. The CDR3 has 15 amino acids. Germline CDR1 reads SGHRS; CDR2 reads YFSETQ. The CDR3 DNA reads TGCGCCAGCAGCCTCCAGACTAGCGGGCTACTACAATGGAACTTC. Amino acid sequence: CASSLQTSGLLQWNF.

The sample holds a few counts of this clonotype. The rearrangement links TRBV29-1 to TRBJ1-1; no reliable D call. The CDR3 spans 14 residues. CDR1 and CDR2 (germline): SQVTM, ANQGSEA. The V gene lost 3 bases and the J gene lost 3 bases, with 14 bases spanning the gap. The CDR3 sequence: CSVDPGTSYTEAFF. The CDR3, as DNA: TGCAGCGTTGATCCAGGAACTTCTTACACTGAAGCTTTCTTT.

This rearrangement joins TRBV28 to TRBJ2-1, with a tentative D call TRBD2 (5 bases). The V gene's germline CDR1 is MDHEN and CDR2 SYDVKM. CDR3 length equals 12 residues. Trimming removed 8 bases from V and 10 bases from J, with 15 bases in between. CDR3 residues: CASSGGGREQFF. As DNA, the CDR3 is TGTGCCAGCTCAGGAGGTGGCCGGGAGCAGTTCTTC.

This clonotype was counted once. The rearrangement joins TRBV9 to TRBJ2-7; D uncertain. CDR1 and CDR2 (germline): SGDLS, YYNGEE. The CDR3 runs to 14 residues. V shed 2 bases and J shed 2 bases, with 11 bases lying between them. The CDR3 sequence: CASSVSHIPYEQYF. The CDR3 bases are TGTGCCAGCAGCGTTAGTCATATTCCCTACGAGCAGTACTTC.

V and J are TRBV12-3 or TRBV12-4 and TRBJ2-1, with 12 bases that match TRBD2. CDR3 length: 17 residues. Germline trimming cut 6 bases from V and 3 bases from J; bases unmatched to any gene: 9. The CDR3 loop is CASRTRTSGKVYNEQFF. CDR3 bases: TGTGCCAGCAGAACACGGACTAGCGGGAAAGTCTACAATGAGCAGTTCTTC.

This chain uses TRBV24-1 with TRBJ1-1, with D uncertain. The V end lost 2 bases, the J end lost 6 bases, and 3 bases lay between the germline ends. Germline V gene lookup returns CDR1 KGHDR and CDR2 SFDVKD. The CDR3 has 11 amino acids. CDR3 sequence (DNA): TGTGCCACCAGTGATTCCGCTGAAGCTTTCTTT. This codes for CATSDSAEAFF.

The chain links TRBV20-1 to TRBJ2-2; 7 bases fit TRBD1. Germline CDR1 and CDR2: DFQATT and SNEGSKA (reference sequence). This CDR3 comprises 15 residues. Trimming took 2 bases from V and 2 from J; bases not matched to a gene: 5. CDR3 coding DNA: TGCAGTGCTAGACGGGACAGAATTAACACCGGGGAGCTGTTTTTT. Amino acid sequence: CSARRDRINTGELFF.

The rearrangement uses TRBV5-1 and TRBJ2-5; 9 bases match TRBD1. Per germline, CDR1 SGHRS and CDR2 YFSETQ. The J segment lost 5 bases and the V segment lost 4 bases, leaving 9 bases of the junction unmatched. The CDR3 contains 15 residues. The CDR3 DNA sequence: TGCGCCAGCAGCCTCGGGATCGACAGGGGGGAGACCCAGTACTTC. Its translation: CASSLGIDRGETQYF.

The V and J genes are TRBV9 and TRBJ2-5, with a weak D call TRBD2 (6 bases). The V gene lost 2 bases and the J gene lost 5 bases, with 10 bases spanning the gap. Germline V lookup: CDR1 SGDLS, CDR2 YYNGEE. The length of the CDR3 is 13 residues. CDR3 residues: CASSVWGEETQYF. The CDR3 coding sequence is TGTGCCAGCAGCGTGTGGGGGGAGGAGACCCAGTACTTC.

This chain uses TRBV28 with TRBJ1-4; TRBD1 is a possible D gene (6 bases). The CDR3 totals 11 residues. CDR1 and CDR2 from the germline V gene are MDHEN and SYDVKM. V was shortened by 8 bases and J by 8 bases, with 9 bases between the two germline ends. CDR3 DNA: TGTGCCAGCCGGACAGTGGAAAAACTGTTTTTT. Its translation is CASRTVEKLFF.

The chain recombines TRBV7-2 with TRBJ1-1, with 9 bases lining up with TRBD1. Trimming removed 2 bases from V and 4 bases from J; junction bases left unmatched: 2. CDR1 is SGHTA, CDR2 FQGNSA, per germline. The CDR3 is made up of 14 amino acids. CDR3 in amino acids: CASSLRDRATEAFF. The CDR3 nucleotides read TGTGCCAGCAGCTTACGGGACAGGGCCACTGAAGCTTTCTTT.

The gene calls are TRBV20-1 and TRBJ2-5; D is ambiguous. The CDR3 has 14 amino acids. Germline V gene sequence: CDR1 DFQATT, CDR2 SNEGSKA (reference sequence). Between the trimmed V and J ends, which lost 3 bases and 2 bases, there was a span of 13 bases. CDR3 nucleotide sequence: TGCAGTGCTAGTTTTGGGATAAAACAAGAGACCCAGTACTTC. Amino acid sequence: CSASFGIKQETQYF.